This T cell receptor (beta chain) derives from a study of blood T cell repertoires in COVID-19. The overall study: Whether acute or convalescent, the COVID-19 samples came from the United States, Italy and Spain. PBMCs, B-cell-depleted T cells, or T cells were the source of the cDNA or gDNA that made up the material.

Original methodology: Reference gene primer amplification gave nucleated cell count estimates. Clones were read by immunoSEQ multiplex PCR, and TCRdb kept only the in-frame ones, dropping some. That table is the source of V, J and clone size, and D and trimming were worked out from the DNA. This sample has more than 95,000 clones, with approximately 76% found just once. This CDR3 spans 17 amino acids. Trimming cost V 5 bases and J 4 bases; bases outside gene matches: 11. From germline, CDR1 is SGHVS and CDR2 FNYEAQ. This receptor was obtained from a woman aged 70 to 79 with acute or convalescent COVID-19. What was sequenced was peripheral blood. This rearrangement joins TRBV7-6 to TRBJ2-3; 11 bases align to TRBD2. The CDR3 DNA reads as TGTGCCAGCAGCCCCCTGGGTAGCGGGGGGGTTGCAGATACGCAGTATTTT. This encodes CASSPLGSGGVADTQYF.